These T cell receptor beta chains were read from a single sample in a study of OX40 agonist ivuxolimab in advanced cancers. Assay used: immunoSEQ multiplex PCR; TCRdb lists only in-frame clones, some missing. The sample holds about 71,000 clones, around 80% seen once. Sequences were derived from CD4+ or CD8+ T cells sorted from blood, sampled in a trial of the OX40 agonist ivuxolimab. These receptors originate from an adult with an advanced solid tumor such as melanoma, head and neck, liver or kidney cancer. Each CDR3 is given with its conserved first and last residue. Fields, in order: D gene, V gene, J gene, clone size, CDR3 protein, CDR3 DNA. D genes are given only for firm matches. A row's size may be missing; if present it is once, few, many or a size class.

TRBD1	TRBV5-1	TRBJ2-5	.	CASSQRQGQETQYF	TGCGCCAGCAGCCAGAGACAGGGTCAAGAGACCCAGTACTTC
.	TRBV10-3	TRBJ1-6	.	CAITSSASSPLHF	TGTGCCATCACCAGCTCCGCAAGTTCACCCCTCCACTTT
TRBD1	TRBV4-3	TRBJ1-4	once	CASSQDVPGQGAWSTNEKLFF	TGCGCCAGCAGCCAAGATGTCCCGGGACAGGGGGCTTGGTCGACTAATGAAAAACTGTTTTTT
.	TRBV5-1	TRBJ1-2	.	CASSLGSDVGYTF	TGCGCCAGCAGCTTGGGCTCCGACGTAGGCTACACCTTC
TRBD2	TRBV5-1	TRBJ2-5	.	CASSGTSGKAETQYF	TGCGCCAGCAGCGGGACTAGCGGGAAGGCGGAGACCCAGTACTTC
.	TRBV5-4	TRBJ1-2	.	CASSSGGRARGGDGYTF	TGTGCCAGCAGCTCTGGGGGCAGGGCAAGGGGAGGAGATGGCTACACCTTC
TRBD1	TRBV5-4	TRBJ2-7	.	CASSSDRGWSYEQYF	TGTGCCAGCAGCTCGGACAGGGGGTGGTCCTACGAGCAGTACTTC
.	TRBV2	TRBJ2-4	.	CASSADRFLAKNIQYF	TGTGCCAGCAGTGCCGACAGATTTCTAGCCAAAAACATTCAGTACTTC
.	TRBV15	TRBJ2-4	.	CATSSWGITKAKNIQYF	TGTGCCACCAGCAGCTGGGGGATAACCAAAGCCAAAAACATTCAGTACTTC
.	TRBV28	TRBJ2-6	.	CASSLQGEKSGANVLTF	TGTGCCAGCAGTTTGCAGGGTGAAAAGTCTGGGGCCAACGTCCTGACTTTC
TRBD1	TRBV6-6	TRBJ2-7	.	CASTREGQGAREQYF	TGTGCCAGCACCCGAGAGGGACAGGGGGCTCGTGAGCAGTACTTC
.	TRBV27	TRBJ2-7	.	CASSFDRDGSRQYF	TGTGCCAGCAGTTTTGATAGGGACGGGTCGCGGCAGTACTTC
.	TRBV7-8	TRBJ2-1	few	CASSFLGGQISYNEQFF	TGTGCCAGCAGCTTCTTAGGGGGGCAAATCTCCTACAATGAGCAGTTCTTC
.	TRBV11-2	TRBJ2-5	.	CASSPRETQYF	TGTGCCAGCAGCCCTCGGGAGACCCAGTACTTC
TRBD1	TRBV29-1	TRBJ2-5	.	CSVGPRGRLETQYF	TGCAGCGTTGGACCCAGGGGGCGACTAGAGACCCAGTACTTC
TRBD1	TRBV19	TRBJ1-5	.	CASNPYPGQGNQPQHF	TGTGCCAGTAATCCCTACCCCGGACAGGGGAATCAGCCCCAGCATTTT
TRBD1	TRBV5-4	TRBJ1-1	.	CASSLTGVNTEAFF	TGTGCCAGCAGCTTGACAGGGGTGAACACTGAAGCTTTCTTT
.	TRBV19	TRBJ2-7	few	CASKGPGLTEQYF	TGTGCCAGTAAGGGGCCAGGGTTGACCGAGCAGTACTTC
.	TRBV2	TRBJ1-1	once	CASSAGRTEAFF	TGTGCCAGCAGTGCAGGGCGCACTGAAGCTTTCTTT
TRBD1	TRBV5-4	TRBJ1-2	few	CASSANRGLYGYTF	TGTGCCAGCTCCGCGAACAGGGGGCTCTATGGCTACACCTTC
.	TRBV18	TRBJ1-2	few	CASSPPAGSSYTF	TGTGCCAGCTCACCTCCTGCCGGGTCTAGCTACACCTTC
TRBD1	TRBV5-1	TRBJ1-2	.	CASSEQGRVNYGYTF	TGCGCCAGCAGCGAACAGGGGCGGGTTAACTATGGCTACACCTTC
.	TRBV7-2	TRBJ2-5	.	CASSLETAPGTQYF	TGTGCCAGCAGCTTAGAGACGGCCCCAGGGACCCAGTACTTC
.	TRBV28	TRBJ2-7	.	CASRNLYEQYF	TGTGCCAGCAGAAACCTCTACGAGCAGTACTTC
.	TRBV6-5	TRBJ1-2	.	CASSYGETLEGYTF	TGTGCCAGCAGTTACGGCGAGACACTTGAAGGCTACACCTTC
TRBD2	TRBV4-3	TRBJ2-2	.	CASSQEVAGGRNTGELFF	TGCGCCAGCAGCCAAGAGGTAGCGGGGGGTCGGAACACCGGGGAGCTGTTTTTT
.	TRBV9	TRBJ1-3	.	CASSVRPGWAGNTIYF	TGTGCCAGCAGCGTTCGGCCGGGATGGGCTGGAAACACCATATATTTT
TRBD1	TRBV19	TRBJ1-2	.	CASSVYRDRGRDYGYTF	TGTGCCAGTAGTGTGTACCGGGACAGGGGAAGAGACTATGGCTACACCTTC
.	TRBV21-1	TRBJ2-1	few	CASSTQHRDRDYNEQFF	TGTGCCAGCAGCACCCAACACCGGGACAGGGACTACAATGAGCAGTTCTTC
.	TRBV6-4	TRBJ1-1	.	CARGRYTEAFF	TGTGCCAGGGGGAGATACACTGAAGCTTTCTTT
.	TRBV4-1	TRBJ1-6	.	CASSPASGGNSPLHF	TGCGCCAGCAGCCCTGCCTCTGGGGGTAATTCACCCCTCCACTTT
.	TRBV7-6	TRBJ2-2	.	CASSLNRAGVANTGELFF	TGTGCCAGCAGCTTAAATAGGGCAGGGGTCGCGAACACCGGGGAGCTGTTTTTT
TRBD1	TRBV28	TRBJ2-1	.	CASRRTGPSYNEQFF	TGTGCCAGCAGAAGGACAGGTCCCTCCTACAATGAGCAGTTCTTC
TRBD1	TRBV7-2	TRBJ2-5	.	CASSRGTGVGETQYF	TGTGCCAGCAGCCGTGGGACAGGGGTGGGGGAGACCCAGTACTTC
.	TRBV5-1	TRBJ1-2	.	CASSSRGNYGYTF	TGCGCCAGCAGCTCGAGGGGGAACTATGGCTACACCTTC
TRBD1	TRBV7-9	TRBJ1-2	.	CASSLKQGANYGYTF	TGTGCCAGCAGCTTAAAGCAGGGGGCAAACTATGGCTACACCTTC